This T cell receptor beta chain was recorded in a study of CD8 T cells in ankylosing spondylitis. Findings and caveats of the study: Enrichment of disease-linked clones was reportedly significant in matched ankylosing spondylitis synovial fluid. Past studies reported some motif variants in reactive arthritis synovial fluid and blood. A motif of seven or eight highly homologous TCR beta variants was seen as apparently characteristic of ankylosing spondylitis blood. Disease-linked clones were found to be CD8+ and relatively rare in peripheral blood.

The table lists this clonotype with many counts. The antigen is not known. Germline assignment: CDR1 LNHNV and CDR2 YYDKDF (reference sequence). The CDR3 has 15 residues. Trimming pared 0 bases from V and 6 bases from J, leaving 12 bases between. Quantitative barcoded 5'-RACE was used to prepare TCR beta libraries. TCRdb called the 5' RACE reads again in MiXCR, with one record for every CDR3 protein. The profile shows 450,000 to 550,000 distinct CDR3 sequences, approximately 5.3% of them singletons. The chain uses TRBV15 and TRBJ1-5, with D uncertain. Sequenced input: blood, either unsorted or a sorted T cell fraction (not recorded which). This TCR was sampled from a male donor with ankylosing spondylitis. This CDR3 reads CATSRETRPGQPQHF. As DNA, the CDR3 is TGTGCCACCAGCAGAGAGACAAGACCCGGTCAGCCCCAGCATTTT.